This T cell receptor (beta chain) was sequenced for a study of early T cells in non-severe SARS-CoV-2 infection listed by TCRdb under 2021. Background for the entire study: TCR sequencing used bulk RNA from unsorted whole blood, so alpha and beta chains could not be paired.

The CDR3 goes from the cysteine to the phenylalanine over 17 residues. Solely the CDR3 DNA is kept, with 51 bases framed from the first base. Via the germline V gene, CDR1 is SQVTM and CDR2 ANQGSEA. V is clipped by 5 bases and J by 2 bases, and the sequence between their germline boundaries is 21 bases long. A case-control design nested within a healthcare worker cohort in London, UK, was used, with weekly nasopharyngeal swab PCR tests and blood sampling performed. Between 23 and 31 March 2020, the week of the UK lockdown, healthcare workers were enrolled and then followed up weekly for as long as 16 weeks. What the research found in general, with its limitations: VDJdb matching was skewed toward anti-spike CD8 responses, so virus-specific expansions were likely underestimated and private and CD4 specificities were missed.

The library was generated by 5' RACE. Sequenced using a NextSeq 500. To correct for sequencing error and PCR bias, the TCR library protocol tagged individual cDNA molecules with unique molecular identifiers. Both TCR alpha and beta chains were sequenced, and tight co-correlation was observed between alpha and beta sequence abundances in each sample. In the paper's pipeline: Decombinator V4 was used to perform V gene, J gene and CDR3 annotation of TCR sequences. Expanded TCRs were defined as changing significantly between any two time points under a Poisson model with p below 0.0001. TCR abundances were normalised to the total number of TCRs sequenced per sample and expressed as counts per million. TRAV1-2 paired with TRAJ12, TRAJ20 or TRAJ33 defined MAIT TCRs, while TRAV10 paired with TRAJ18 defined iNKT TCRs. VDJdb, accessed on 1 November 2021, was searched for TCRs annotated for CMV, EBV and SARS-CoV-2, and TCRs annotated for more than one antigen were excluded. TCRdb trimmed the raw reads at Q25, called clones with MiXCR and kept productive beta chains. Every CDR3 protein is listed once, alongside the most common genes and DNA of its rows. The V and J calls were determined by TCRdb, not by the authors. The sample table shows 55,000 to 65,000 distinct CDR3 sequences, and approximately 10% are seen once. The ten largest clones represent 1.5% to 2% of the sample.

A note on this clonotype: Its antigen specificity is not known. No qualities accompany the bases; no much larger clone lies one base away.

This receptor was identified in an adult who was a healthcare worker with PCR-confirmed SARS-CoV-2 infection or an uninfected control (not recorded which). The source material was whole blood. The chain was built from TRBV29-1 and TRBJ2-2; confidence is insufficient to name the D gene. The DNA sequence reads TGCAGCGTTCTAGGTGTGGCCGGAAGGGATAACACCGGGGAGCTGTTTTTT. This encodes CSVLGVAGRDNTGELFF.